A selection of T cell receptor beta chains follows, all from one sample in a study of cytomegalovirus exposure and HLA in healthy donors. Assay: immunoSEQ multiplex PCR; the TCRdb copy retains only in-frame clones and omits some. The sample carries some 170,000 clones, around four fifths recorded once. Sequencing was carried out using PBMCs. All receptors derive from a man aged 18 to 29 in good health and CMV-seropositive. The CDR3 runs from the conserved cysteine through the conserved F or W. A D gene is named only where the DNA matches it firmly. Some rows mark clone size as missing; the rest say once, few, many or name a class of expanded clone.

cdr3_aa cdr3_nt d_call v_call clone_size j_call
CASSSGVEETQYF TGCGCCAGCAGCTCCGGGGTAGAGGAGACCCAGTACTTC . TRBV5-1 few TRBJ2-5
CASSEGFRVVTNEKLFF TGTGCCAGCAGTGAAGGTTTCAGGGTTGTAACTAATGAAAAACTGTTTTTT . TRBV2 . TRBJ1-4
CASSEPENTEAFF TGTGCCAGCAGTGAACCAGAAAACACTGAAGCTTTCTTT . TRBV2 . TRBJ1-1
CASSIQSRGPSPLHF TGTGCCAGCAGCATTCAGTCCAGGGGACCATCACCCCTCCACTTT . TRBV5-6 few TRBJ1-6
CASSKSGTLTDTQYF TGTGCCAGTAGTAAAAGCGGGACTCTCACAGATACGCAGTATTTT TRBD2 TRBV19 . TRBJ2-3
CASSFLRGREAFF TGTGCCAGCAGTTTTCTAAGGGGCAGAGAAGCTTTCTTT . TRBV28 once TRBJ1-1
CATIVSHSPLHF TGTGCCACCATCGTAAGCCATTCACCCCTCCACTTT . TRBV12-1 . TRBJ1-6
CASSQWTGGGGYGYTF TGTGCCAGCAGCCAGTGGACAGGGGGCGGAGGGTATGGCTACACCTTC TRBD1 TRBV7-9 . TRBJ1-2
CSIGQGVNTEAFF TGCAGCATCGGACAGGGCGTGAACACTGAAGCTTTCTTT TRBD1 TRBV29-1 . TRBJ1-1
CASSSLDKPPHEQYF TGTGCCAGCAGTTCCCTGGACAAGCCGCCCCACGAGCAGTACTTC . TRBV6-1 . TRBJ2-7
CASRPWTGSTDTQYF TGTGCCAGCCGGCCGTGGACAGGGAGCACAGATACGCAGTATTTT TRBD1 TRBV27 . TRBJ2-3
CASRDTGQGYQETQYF TGTGCCAGCAGGGACACGGGACAGGGGTACCAAGAGACCCAGTACTTC TRBD1 TRBV2 . TRBJ2-5
CASSPGRTTHEKLFF TGTGCCAGCAGCCCCGGGAGGACAACCCATGAAAAACTGTTTTTT . TRBV5-5 . TRBJ1-4
CASSVGRPQLNQPQHF TGTGCCAGCAGTGTGGGGAGACCCCAGCTAAATCAGCCCCAGCATTTT . TRBV2 . TRBJ1-5
CSARDENIQYF TGCAGTGCTAGAGACGAAAACATTCAGTACTTC . TRBV20-1 once TRBJ2-4
CASSTGISYNEQFF TGTGCCAGCAGTACAGGGATCTCCTACAATGAGCAGTTCTTC . TRBV6-5 . TRBJ2-1
CASSPKVGGSSYEQYF TGCGCCAGCAGCCCGAAGGTTGGCGGGAGCTCCTACGAGCAGTACTTC TRBD2 TRBV4-1 . TRBJ2-7
CASSLAGAGGWKDEQYF TGTGCCAGCAGCTTAGCGGGAGCGGGAGGATGGAAAGACGAGCAGTACTTC TRBD2 TRBV7-9 . TRBJ2-7
CASSLGQGVEQYF TGTGCCAGCAGTTTGGGGCAGGGGGTCGAGCAGTACTTC TRBD1 TRBV27 . TRBJ2-7
CASSQESSGANVLTF TGTGCCAGCAGCCAAGAGAGCTCTGGGGCCAACGTCCTGACTTTC . TRBV16 . TRBJ2-6
CASHRDSSNQPQHF TGTGCCAGCCACAGGGATTCGAGCAATCAGCCCCAGCATTTT . TRBV2 . TRBJ1-5
CASSGVAGYGYTF TGTGCCAGCAGCGGCGTCGCGGGCTATGGCTACACCTTC . TRBV6-1 . TRBJ1-2
CASSLGHPRAEAFF TGTGCCAGCAGCCTCGGACACCCCCGGGCTGAAGCTTTCTTT . TRBV5-6 few TRBJ1-1
CASSLLGDRDEQYF TGTGCCAGCAGCCTATTGGGGGACAGGGACGAGCAGTACTTC TRBD1 TRBV7-9 . TRBJ2-7
CASSPSSYNEQFF TGTGCCAGCAGCCCGTCCTCCTACAATGAGCAGTTCTTC . TRBV9 few TRBJ2-1
CASSIPGSHEQYF TGTGCCAGTAGTATTCCCGGGTCCCACGAGCAGTACTTC . TRBV19 . TRBJ2-7
CASTGTSGATETQYF TGTGCCAGCACCGGAACTAGCGGAGCTACGGAGACCCAGTACTTC TRBD2 TRBV6-1 . TRBJ2-5
CASSDGQFSNQPQHF TGTGCCAGCAGTGACGGACAGTTTAGCAATCAGCCCCAGCATTTT . TRBV6-1 . TRBJ1-5
CASSLGGQGNIGELFF TGTGCCAGCAGCTTGGGGGGACAGGGCAATATCGGGGAGCTGTTTTTT TRBD1 TRBV5-4 . TRBJ2-2
CASSVGLFGMASTDTQYF TGTGCCAGCAGCGTAGGGCTCTTCGGGATGGCTAGCACAGATACGCAGTATTTT . TRBV9 . TRBJ2-3
CASSIGDSSGNTIYF TGTGCCAGCAGCATTGGAGATAGCTCTGGAAACACCATATATTTT . TRBV7-9 . TRBJ1-3
CASSQEQSLYSSYNEQFF TGCGCCAGCAGCCAAGAACAGTCCTTGTATTCTTCCTACAATGAGCAGTTCTTC . TRBV4-3 . TRBJ2-1
CASSLRREWNSEQFF TGTGCCAGCAGCTTACGGCGGGAGTGGAACAGTGAGCAGTTCTTC TRBD2 TRBV7-6 . TRBJ2-1
CASSLSIDTIEAFF TGTGCCAGCAGTTTATCGATAGACACGATTGAAGCTTTCTTT . TRBV27 . TRBJ1-1
CAYSSSGSYEQYF TGTGCCTACAGCTCTAGCGGGAGCTACGAGCAGTACTTC TRBD2 TRBV2 . TRBJ2-7
CASMRGQGGNTEAFF TGTGCCAGCATGCGGGGTCAGGGTGGCAACACTGAAGCTTTCTTT . TRBV2 . TRBJ1-1
CASSSFSYEQYF TGTGCCAGCAGCTCCTTCTCCTACGAGCAGTACTTC . TRBV7-9 . TRBJ2-7
CASSGALAKNIQYF TGTGCCAGCAGTGGGGCTCTAGCCAAAAACATTCAGTACTTC . TRBV2 . TRBJ2-4
CASSLGGASYEQYF TGTGCCAGCAGCTTAGGCGGGGCCTCCTACGAGCAGTACTTC . TRBV7-6 . TRBJ2-7
CASSHFRGESYNEQFF TGTGCCAGCAGCCATTTCAGGGGGGAGTCCTACAATGAGCAGTTCTTC . TRBV7-8 . TRBJ2-1
CASSSGTVIQETQYF TGTGCCAGCAGTTCCGGGACAGTCATCCAAGAGACCCAGTACTTC TRBD1 TRBV2 . TRBJ2-5
CASSARTGSTDTQYF TGTGCCAGCAGTGCGAGGACAGGGAGCACAGATACGCAGTATTTT TRBD1 TRBV6-5 once TRBJ2-3
CASSPGTDSYNEQFF TGCGCCAGCAGCCCCGGGACAGACTCCTACAATGAGCAGTTCTTC TRBD1 TRBV5-1 . TRBJ2-1
CASRTSGGHGYTF TGTGCCAGCAGAACTTCGGGAGGCCATGGCTACACCTTC . TRBV9 few TRBJ1-2
CASSLSGGGDTQYF TGTGCCAGCAGCTTATCAGGGGGAGGAGATACGCAGTATTTT . TRBV5-6 . TRBJ2-3
CASSYRDRHSYEQYF TGTGCCAGCAGCTACCGGGACAGGCACTCCTACGAGCAGTACTTC TRBD1 TRBV5-6 . TRBJ2-7
CASSVLGGPGTDTQYF TGTGCCAGCAGTGTTCTTGGCGGTCCCGGGACAGATACGCAGTATTTT . TRBV27 few TRBJ2-3
CASSPLAGVGYEQYF TGCGCCAGCAGCCCCTTAGCGGGAGTGGGGTACGAGCAGTACTTC TRBD2 TRBV4-1 . TRBJ2-7
CASSPGGPGNTIYF TGTGCCAGCTCACCGGGGGGGCCTGGAAACACCATATATTTT . TRBV18 . TRBJ1-3
CASSPPAGGLDEQFF TGCGCCAGCAGCCCCCCCGCCGGGGGGCTAGATGAGCAGTTCTTC . TRBV4-1 . TRBJ2-1
CSVAAGVITDTQYF TGCAGCGTTGCGGCGGGGGTAATCACAGATACGCAGTATTTT TRBD2 TRBV29-1 . TRBJ2-3
CAWISWDRQHSGNTIYF TGTGCCTGGATTAGTTGGGACAGGCAACACTCTGGAAACACCATATATTTT TRBD1 TRBV30 . TRBJ1-3
CASSLTAGNEQFF TGTGCCAGCAGCTTGACGGCGGGGAATGAGCAGTTCTTC . TRBV7-9 . TRBJ2-1